The T cell receptor beta chain under discussion was sequenced for a study of identical twins. Findings of the study overall: Among beta out-of-frame sequences, excess sharing between twins appeared weaker. Partly confounded zero-insertion analyses could result from invariant MAIT and iNKT cells. Insertions were reduced in abundant cord blood beta clonotypes but not in memory repertoires.

The table lists this clonotype with many counts. Its specificity is unknown. The germline gives CDR1 DFQATT, CDR2 SNEGSKA (reference sequence). This CDR3 comprises 12 residues. V was clipped by 3 bases and J by 0 bases, with 5 bases between them. TCRdb analysed the 5' RACE reads with MiXCR anew, one entry per CDR3 protein. The table includes approximately 1.8 million distinct CDR3 sequences, around 29% detected once. The chain joins TRBV20-1 to TRBJ2-5, with no clear D. This receptor was identified in a newborn girl in good health. What was sequenced was cord blood. CDR3 nucleotide sequence: TGCAGTGCTAGCGCCTACCAAGAGACCCAGTACTTC. Protein product: CSASAYQETQYF.